The T cell receptor (beta chain) described here comes from a study of control samples from healthy donors and cancer patients. The method was immunoSEQ multiplex PCR; TCRdb's version includes in-frame clones alone and lacks a portion of them. The sample records over 80,000 clones, about 85% being singletons. Per the germline V gene, CDR1 is KGHSH and CDR2 is LQKENI. The CDR3 length is 15 residues. The ends lost 6 bases at V and 6 bases at J; junction bases unmatched: 14. The sequence came from a man in his thirties or forties in good health. The sample taken for sequencing was blood. The rearrangement uses TRBV18 and TRBJ2-7; 7 nucleotides match TRBD1. The CDR3 region has the DNA TGTGCCAGCTCTCCGAACCGGCCAGGGGGTCTCGAGCAGTACTTC. It codes for CASSPNRPGGLEQYF.